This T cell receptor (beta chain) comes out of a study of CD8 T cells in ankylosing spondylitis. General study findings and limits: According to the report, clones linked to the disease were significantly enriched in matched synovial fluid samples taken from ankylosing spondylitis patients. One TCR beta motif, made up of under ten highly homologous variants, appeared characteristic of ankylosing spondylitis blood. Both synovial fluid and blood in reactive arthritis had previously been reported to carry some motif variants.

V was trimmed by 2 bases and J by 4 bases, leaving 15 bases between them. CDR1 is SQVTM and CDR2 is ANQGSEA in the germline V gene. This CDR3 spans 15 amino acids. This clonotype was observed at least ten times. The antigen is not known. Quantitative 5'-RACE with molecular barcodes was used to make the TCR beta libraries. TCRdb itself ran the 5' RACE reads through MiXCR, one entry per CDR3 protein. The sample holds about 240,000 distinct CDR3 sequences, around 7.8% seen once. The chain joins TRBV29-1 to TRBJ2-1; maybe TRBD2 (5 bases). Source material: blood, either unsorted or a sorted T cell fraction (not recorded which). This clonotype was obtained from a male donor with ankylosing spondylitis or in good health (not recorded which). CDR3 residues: CSVEFVKGAYNEQFF. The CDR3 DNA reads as TGCAGCGTTGAATTTGTAAAGGGAGCATACAATGAGCAGTTCTTC.